This entry concerns a single T cell receptor (beta chain). The antigen remains unidentified. Repertoires were generated with immunoSEQ multiplex PCR, while TCRdb's copy carries only in-frame clones and drops some. Among about 67,000 clones, approximately 80% were seen once, and the ten largest hold 20% to 25%. The sample is drawn from a study of T cell responses to AZD1222 COVID-19 vaccine. The germline gives CDR1 MNHEY, CDR2 SMNVEV (reference sequence). The CDR3 consists of 15 residues. The trim removed 5 bases at V and 3 bases at J, leaving 8 bases unmatched. Study-level findings and limits: It should be noted that donors were predominantly white British and more often female, and clonal diversity was possibly underestimated. The study sampled repertoires only after the peak T cell response.

The gene calls are TRBV27 and TRBJ2-7, with 9 bases that match TRBD2. The source of this sequence is an adult in good health. The sample was peripheral blood, taken on day 0 of AZD1222 vaccination. This CDR3 is CASSPLGGRVYEQYF. CDR3 DNA: TGTGCCAGCAGTCCTCTTGGCGGGAGGGTCTACGAGCAGTACTTC.